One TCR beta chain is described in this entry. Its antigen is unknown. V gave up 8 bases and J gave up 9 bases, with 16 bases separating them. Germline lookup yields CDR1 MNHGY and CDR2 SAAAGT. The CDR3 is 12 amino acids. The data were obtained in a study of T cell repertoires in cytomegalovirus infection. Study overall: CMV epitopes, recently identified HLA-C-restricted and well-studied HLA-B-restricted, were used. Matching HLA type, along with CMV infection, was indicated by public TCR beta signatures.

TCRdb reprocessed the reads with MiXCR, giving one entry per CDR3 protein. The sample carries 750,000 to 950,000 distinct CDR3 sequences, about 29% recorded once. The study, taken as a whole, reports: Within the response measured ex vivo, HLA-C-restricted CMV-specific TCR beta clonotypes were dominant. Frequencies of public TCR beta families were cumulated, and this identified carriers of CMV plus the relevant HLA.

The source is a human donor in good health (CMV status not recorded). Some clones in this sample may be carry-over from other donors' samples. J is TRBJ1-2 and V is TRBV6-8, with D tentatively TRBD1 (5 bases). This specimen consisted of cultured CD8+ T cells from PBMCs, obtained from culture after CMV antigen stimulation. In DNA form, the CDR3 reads TGTGCCAGCTTGGACGGGGCCTGGAGCTACACCTTC. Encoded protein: CASLDGAWSYTF.